This T cell receptor beta chain was captured in a study of CD8+ T cells in alopecia areata. Treatment given: oral pan-JAK inhibitor, 5-10 mg twice daily. Germline V gives CDR1 SQVTM, CDR2 ANQGSEA. The CDR3 spans 14 residues. cDNA prepared by RNA extraction and subsequent reverse transcription served as the template for sequencing. Clones were read by immunoSEQ multiplex PCR, and TCRdb kept only the in-frame ones, dropping some. The sample contains approximately 150,000 clones, 86% of which appear only once. This receptor was taken from a human donor with alopecia areata. The chain joins TRBV29-1 to TRBJ2-5, with a tentative D call TRBD2 (6 bases). The end of the DNA is better explained by TRBJ2-7, so the J call may be wrong. Material: CD8+ T cells sorted from blood, obtained at week 4, from a patient treated with tofacitinib. The CDR3 bases are TGCAGCGTTGAAGCCTCGGGGGATACCTACGAGCAGTACTTC. Residues: CSVEASGDTYEQYF.